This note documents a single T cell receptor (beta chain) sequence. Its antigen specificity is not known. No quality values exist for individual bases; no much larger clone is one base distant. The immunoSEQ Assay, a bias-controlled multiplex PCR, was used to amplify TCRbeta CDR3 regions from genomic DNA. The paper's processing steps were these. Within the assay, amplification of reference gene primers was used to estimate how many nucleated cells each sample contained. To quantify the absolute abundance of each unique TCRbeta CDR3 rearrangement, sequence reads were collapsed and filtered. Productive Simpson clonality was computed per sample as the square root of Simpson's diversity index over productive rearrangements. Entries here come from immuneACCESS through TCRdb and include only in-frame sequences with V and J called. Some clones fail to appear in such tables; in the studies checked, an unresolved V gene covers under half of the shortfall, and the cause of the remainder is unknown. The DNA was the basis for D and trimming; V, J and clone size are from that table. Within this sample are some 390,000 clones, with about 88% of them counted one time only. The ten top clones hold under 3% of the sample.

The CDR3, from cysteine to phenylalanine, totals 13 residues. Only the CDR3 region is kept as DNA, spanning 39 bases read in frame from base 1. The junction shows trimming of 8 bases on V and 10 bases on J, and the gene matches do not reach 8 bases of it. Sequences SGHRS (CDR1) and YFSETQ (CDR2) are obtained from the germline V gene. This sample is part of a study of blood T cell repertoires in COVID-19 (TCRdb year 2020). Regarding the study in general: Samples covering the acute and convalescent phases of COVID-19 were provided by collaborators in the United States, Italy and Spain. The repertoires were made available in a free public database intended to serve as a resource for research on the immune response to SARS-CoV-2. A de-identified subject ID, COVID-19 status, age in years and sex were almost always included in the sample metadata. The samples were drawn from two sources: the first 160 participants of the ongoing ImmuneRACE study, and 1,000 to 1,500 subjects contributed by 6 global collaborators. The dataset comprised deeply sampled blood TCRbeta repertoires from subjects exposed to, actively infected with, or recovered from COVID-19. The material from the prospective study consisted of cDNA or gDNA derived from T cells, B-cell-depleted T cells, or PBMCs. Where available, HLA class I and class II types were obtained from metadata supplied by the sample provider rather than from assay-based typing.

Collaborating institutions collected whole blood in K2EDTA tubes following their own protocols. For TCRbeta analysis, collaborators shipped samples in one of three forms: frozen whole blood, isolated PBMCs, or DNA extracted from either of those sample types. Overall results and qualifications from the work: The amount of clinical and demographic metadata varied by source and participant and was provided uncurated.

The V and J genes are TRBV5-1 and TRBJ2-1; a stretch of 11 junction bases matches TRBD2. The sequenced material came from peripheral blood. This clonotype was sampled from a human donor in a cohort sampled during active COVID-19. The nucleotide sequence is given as TGCGCCAGTTATAGCGGGAGGGCCGGAGAGCAGTTCTTC. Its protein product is CASYSGRAGEQFF.